What follows are 22 T cell receptor beta chains derived from one specimen sequenced in a study of cytomegalovirus exposure and HLA in healthy donors. PCR used 60 Vbeta primers and 13 Jbeta primers. Method: immunoSEQ multiplex PCR; TCRdb's copy keeps in-frame clones and lacks some. Counted here are 130,000 to 150,000 clones, around 77% occurring once; the ten biggest clones make up 4% to 6%. Sequenced sample: PBMCs. All receptors derive from a woman aged 45-65 years in good health and CMV-seronegative.

This chain joins TRBV15 and TRBJ2-7; weak D call: TRBD1 (5 bases). This CDR3 is 16 amino acids long. The V gene lost 0 bases and the J gene lost 1 base, with 13 bases spanning the gap. Germline CDR1 and CDR2: LNHNV and YYDKDF (reference sequence). CDR3 in amino acids: CATSRDLQGGSYEQYF. Here the CDR3 DNA reads TGTGCCACCAGCAGAGATTTGCAGGGCGGATCCTACGAGCAGTACTTC.

By proportion, this clone is medium-sized. The chain carries TRBV6-4 and TRBJ1-2, with TRBD1 as a possible D gene (6 bases). This CDR3 is built from 15 residues. From germline, CDR1 is MRHNA and CDR2 SNTAGT. V gave up 5 bases and J gave up 5 bases, with 18 bases separating them. DNA for the CDR3: TGTGCCAGCAGTCAAACTTCACAGGGCCTATATGGCTACACCTTC. Encoded protein: CASSQTSQGLYGYTF.

This chain joins TRBV7-9 and TRBJ2-3; TRBD2 might be the D (5 bases). V was cut by 6 bases and J by 4 bases, with 14 bases left in between. This CDR3 is 14 amino acids long. The germline V gene has CDR1 SEHNR and CDR2 FQNEAQ (reference sequence). The CDR3 is CASSSQASSDTQYF. The CDR3 DNA reads TGTGCCAGCAGTTCCCAGGCTAGCTCAGATACGCAGTATTTT.

For this clone: In the same sample, other DNA sequences code for this CDR3. The chain couples TRBV5-4 to TRBJ1-1, with D maybe TRBD1 (6 bases). The V end lost 4 bases, the J end lost 1 base, and 11 bases lay between the germline ends. Germline assignment: CDR1 SGHNT and CDR2 YYREEE (reference sequence). This CDR3 region has 14 residues. The CDR3 coding sequence is TGTGCCAGCAGCACGACAGGATGGAACACTGAAGCTTTCTTT. Its translation: CASSTTGWNTEAFF.

The DNA for the CDR3 is TGTGCCAGCAGTTCCCAGGGGAGTGCCACTGAAGCTTTCTTT. This encodes CASSSQGSATEAFF. The chain is built from TRBV6-5 and TRBJ1-1; maybe TRBD1 (6 bases). The V gene lost 4 bases and the J gene lost 4 bases, with 13 bases spanning the gap. Germline values: CDR1 MNHEY, CDR2 SVGAGI. The CDR3 is made up of 14 amino acids.

V and J are TRBV29-1 and TRBJ2-7; a weak D match, TRBD2 (6 bases). The germline gives CDR1 SQVTM, CDR2 ANQGSEA. V was cut by 7 bases and J by 4 bases, with 26 bases left in between. The CDR3 contains 16 residues. In DNA, the CDR3 is TGCAGCGCTACGTCGGGAGCATCCTTACTTCGATACGAGCAGTACTTC. Its translation is CSATSGASLLRYEQYF.

The chain combines TRBV10-3 with TRBJ2-7; TRBD1 might be the D (6 bases). Trimming took 11 bases from V and 1 from J, leaving 12 bases between them. This CDR3 is built from 12 residues. Germline loops: CDR1 ENHRY, CDR2 SYGVKD. CDR3 region: CAASDSSYEQYF. In DNA form, the CDR3 reads TGTGCCGCCTCGGACAGTTCCTACGAGCAGTACTTC.

The chain carries TRBV5-4 and TRBJ2-7, with D perhaps TRBD2 (5 bases). CDR1 SGHNT and CDR2 YYREEE come from the germline V gene (reference sequence). V lost 4 bases and J lost 11, with 22 bases in between. This CDR3 is built from 14 residues. The chain's CDR3 is CASSPLGGSVLEYF. CDR3 coding DNA: TGTGCCAGCAGCCCTCTTGGCGGGTCTGTTTTGGAGTACTTC.

The chain employs TRBV2 and TRBJ1-5; D is undetermined. In germline, CDR1 is SNHLY, CDR2 FYNNEI. The CDR3 sequence is 13 residues long. Trimming removed 7 bases at V and 3 bases at J, with 10 bases between. The CDR3 DNA is TGTGCCAGCACCTTGGAGAACAATCAGCCCCAGCATTTT. Translating gives CASTLENNQPQHF.

As to this clone: One junction end does not reproduce the germline sequence, and a read error may be involved. The sample holds other DNA sequences that translate to the same CDR3. The genes are TRBV5-1 and TRBJ2-3, with 7 positions matching TRBD1. Germline lookup yields CDR1 SGHRS and CDR2 YFSETQ. The CDR3 consists of 16 residues. The CDR3 coding sequence is TGCGCCAGCAGGCCGCAGCCAGGGGGTCTAACAGACACGCAGTATTTT. It translates to CASRPQPGGLTDTQYF.

This chain joins TRBV10-3 and TRBJ1-3, with a possible D match to TRBD1 (6 bases). Trimming removed 2 bases at V and 5 bases at J, with 13 bases between. Germline CDR1 and CDR2: ENHRY and SYGVKD. This CDR3 spans 15 amino acids. For the CDR3, the DNA is TGTGCCATCAGTGAGCCGAGGACAGCGAGAAACACCATATATTTT. Translation: CAISEPRTARNTIYF.

The V call is TRBV7-2, the J call TRBJ2-1, with a tentative D call TRBD1 (5 bases). This CDR3 has 13 residues. CDR1 and CDR2 (germline): SGHTA, FQGNSA. Trimming took off 1 base at V and 5 bases at J, with 6 bases between the two ends. The CDR3, as DNA: TGTGCCAGCAGCTTAGGGACAAACAATGAGCAGTTCTTC. Its protein is CASSLGTNNEQFF.

The chain employs TRBV5-1 and TRBJ2-7; D possibly corresponds to TRBD1 (6 bases). The CDR3 covers 14 residues. Trimming took 6 bases from V and 0 from J, leaving 13 bases between them. Germline V gene data show CDR1 as SGHRS and CDR2 as YFSETQ. CDR3 in DNA: TGCGCCAGCACCCGGGACACTTCCTCCTACGAGCAGTACTTC. The encoded protein is CASTRDTSSYEQYF.

The gene calls are TRBV12-5 and TRBJ2-3; 7 bases are shared with TRBD1. Germline V gene sequence: CDR1 LGHNT, CDR2 FRNRAP. V lost 7 bases and J lost 13; bases outside the gene matches: 14. The CDR3 has 13 amino acids. The chain's CDR3 is CASAGQEMPVEYF. As DNA, the CDR3 is TGTGCTAGTGCAGGACAGGAGATGCCAGTTGAGTATTTT.

The gene calls are TRBV7-6 and TRBJ1-1; D gene ambiguous. This CDR3 spans 13 amino acids. Germline values: CDR1 SGHVS, CDR2 FNYEAQ. The germline V and J ends were trimmed by 2 bases and 3 bases, with 7 bases remaining between them. DNA of the CDR3: TGTGCCAGCAGCTTAAGGGAGTACACTGAAGCTTTCTTT. Protein sequence: CASSLREYTEAFF. Drawing the rest from reference TRBV7-6 and TRBJ1-1, the complete variable domain is GAGVSQSPRYKVTKRGQDVALRCDPISGHVSLYWYRQALGQGPEFLTYFNYEAQQDKSGLPNDRFSAERPEGSISTLTIQRTEQRDSAMYRCASSLREYTEAFFGQGTRLTVV.

DNA for the CDR3: TGTGCCAGCACTGTGACAGGGATCAGCGGCTACACCTTC. Translation gives CASTVTGISGYTF. The chain employs TRBV5-6 and TRBJ1-2, with 7 bases lining up with TRBD1. This CDR3 spans 13 amino acids. Trimming removed 6 bases from V and 8 bases from J; junction bases left unmatched: 10. Germline CDR1 reads SGHDT; CDR2 reads YYEEEE.

The J gene is TRBJ1-2, the V gene TRBV4-1; TRBD1 agrees at 11 bases. Looked up from germline, CDR1 is MGHRA and CDR2 is YSYEKL. V shed 4 bases and J 7 bases; nucleotides not matched to a gene: 26. This CDR3 has 21 residues. CDR3 coding DNA: TGCGCCAGCAGCCCAGGTCCGGGACAGGGGGAGGTAGGACGGAAATTAGGTGGCTACACCTTC. This codes for CASSPGPGQGEVGRKLGGYTF.

V usage is TRBV30 and J usage is TRBJ2-5; a possible D gene is TRBD1 (6 bases). Between the trimmed V and J ends, which lost 4 bases and 4 bases, there was a span of 16 bases. Germline V lookup: CDR1 GTSNPN, CDR2 SVGIG (reference sequence). The CDR3 has 14 residues. CDR3 residues: CAWKAAGVIETQYF. As DNA, the CDR3 is TGTGCCTGGAAGGCGGCAGGGGTTATAGAGACCCAGTACTTC.

V usage is TRBV7-9 and J usage is TRBJ2-1; the match to TRBD2 covers 7 bases. The germline V gene encodes CDR1 SEHNR and CDR2 FQNEAQ (reference sequence). This CDR3 is built from 16 residues. V lost 4 bases, J lost 7 bases, and 13 bases stayed unmatched. CDR3 sequence (DNA): TGTGCCAGCAGCTCGCGCCGACTAGCCACTCGGAATGAGCAGTTCTTC. Translated: CASSSRRLATRNEQFF.

This clone came up once. The rearrangement joins TRBV19 to TRBJ1-1, with D possibly TRBD1 on 6 matching bases. Per germline, CDR1 LNHDA and CDR2 SQIVND (reference sequence). Trimming shortened V by 5 bases and J by 0 bases, and 19 bases separated the two germline ends. CDR3 size: 17 residues. CDR3 region: CASSARQALIMNTEAFF. The CDR3, as DNA: TGTGCCAGTAGTGCCAGACAGGCCCTTATCATGAACACTGAAGCTTTCTTT.

As for this clone: The junction departs from germline at one end; a sequencing error may be responsible. This chain connects TRBV7-9 to TRBJ1-1; D not certain. The CDR3 is made up of 18 amino acids. Germline CDR1 is SEHNR and CDR2 is FQNEAQ (reference sequence). The CDR3 nucleotides are TGTTCCAGCAGCTTAATTGGCGGGGATCGTCCGGGAAACACTGAAGCTTTCTTT. Its protein product is CSSSLIGGDRPGNTEAFF.

The J gene is TRBJ2-2, the V gene TRBV5-6; TRBD2 matches at 14 bases. The V segment lost 4 bases and the J segment 1 base; nucleotides outside the gene matches: 3. The germline V gene has CDR1 SGHDT and CDR2 YYEEEE. CDR3 length equals 17 residues. This CDR3 reads CASSRGLAGGNTGELFF. CDR3 nucleotide sequence: TGTGCCAGCAGCCGCGGACTAGCGGGGGGGAACACCGGGGAGCTGTTTTTT.